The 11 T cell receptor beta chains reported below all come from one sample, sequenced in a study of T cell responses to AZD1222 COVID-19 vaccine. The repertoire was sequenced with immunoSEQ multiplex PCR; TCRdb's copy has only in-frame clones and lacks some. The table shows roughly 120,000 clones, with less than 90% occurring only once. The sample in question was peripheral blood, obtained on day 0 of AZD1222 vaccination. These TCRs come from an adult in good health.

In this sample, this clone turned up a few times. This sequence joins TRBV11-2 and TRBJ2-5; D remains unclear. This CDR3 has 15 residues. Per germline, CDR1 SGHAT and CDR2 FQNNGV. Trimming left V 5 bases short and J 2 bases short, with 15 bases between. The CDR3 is CASSADLSRQETQYF. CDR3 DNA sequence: TGTGCCAGCAGCGCAGACCTTAGCCGGCAAGAGACCCAGTACTTC. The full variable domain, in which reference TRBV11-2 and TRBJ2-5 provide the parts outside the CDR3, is EAGVAQSPRYKIIEKRQSVAFWCNPISGHATLYWYQQILGQGPKLLIQFQNNGVVDDSQLPKDRFSAERLKGVDSTLKIQPAKLEDSAVYLCASSADLSRQETQYFGPGTRLLVL.

The CDR3 bases are TGCGCCAGCAGGGAGGGGAGTAGCCCCTACAATGAGCAGTTCTTC. Translated, it gives CASREGSSPYNEQFF. The chain joins TRBV10-2 to TRBJ2-1; D may be TRBD2 (6 bases). This CDR3 is built from 15 residues. The germline CDR1 and CDR2 sequences are WSHSY and SAAADI. V was clipped by 6 bases and J by 2 bases, with 14 bases between them.

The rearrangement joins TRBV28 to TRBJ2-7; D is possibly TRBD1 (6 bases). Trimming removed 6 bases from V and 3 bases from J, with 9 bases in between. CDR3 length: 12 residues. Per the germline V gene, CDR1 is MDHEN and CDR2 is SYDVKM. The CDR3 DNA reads TGTGCCAGCAGCGACAGGAACTACGAGCAGTACTTC. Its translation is CASSDRNYEQYF.

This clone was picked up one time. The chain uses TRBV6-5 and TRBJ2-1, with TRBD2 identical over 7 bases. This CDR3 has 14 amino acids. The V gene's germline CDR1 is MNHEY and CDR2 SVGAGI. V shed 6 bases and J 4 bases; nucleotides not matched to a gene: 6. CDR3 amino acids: CASSRAGLYNEQFF. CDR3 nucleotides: TGTGCCAGCAGCAGAGCGGGACTATACAATGAGCAGTTCTTC.

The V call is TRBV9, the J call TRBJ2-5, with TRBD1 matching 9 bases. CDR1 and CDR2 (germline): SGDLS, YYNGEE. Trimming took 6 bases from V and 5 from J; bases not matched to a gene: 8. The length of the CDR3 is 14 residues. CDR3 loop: CASNPGTGWETQYF. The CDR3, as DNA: TGTGCCAGCAACCCCGGGACAGGGTGGGAGACCCAGTACTTC.

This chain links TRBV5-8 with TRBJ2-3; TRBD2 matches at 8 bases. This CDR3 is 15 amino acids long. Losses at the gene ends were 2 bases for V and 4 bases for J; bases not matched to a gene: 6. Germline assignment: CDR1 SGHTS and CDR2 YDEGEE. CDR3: CASSLRAGGPDTQYF. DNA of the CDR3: TGTGCCAGCAGCTTAAGGGCGGGAGGACCAGATACGCAGTATTTT. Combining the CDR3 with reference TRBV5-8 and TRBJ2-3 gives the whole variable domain EAGVTQSPTHLIKTRGQQATLRCSPISGHTSVYWYQQALGLGLQFLLWYDEGEERNRGNFPPRFSGRQFPNYSSELNVNALELEDSALYLCASSLRAGGPDTQYFGPGTRLTVL.

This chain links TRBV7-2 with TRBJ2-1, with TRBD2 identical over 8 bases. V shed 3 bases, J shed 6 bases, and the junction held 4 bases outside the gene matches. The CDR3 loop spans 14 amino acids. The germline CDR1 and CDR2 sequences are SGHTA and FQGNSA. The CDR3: CASSLGGRPNEQFF. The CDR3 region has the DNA TGTGCCAGCAGCTTGGGCGGGAGGCCCAATGAGCAGTTCTTC.

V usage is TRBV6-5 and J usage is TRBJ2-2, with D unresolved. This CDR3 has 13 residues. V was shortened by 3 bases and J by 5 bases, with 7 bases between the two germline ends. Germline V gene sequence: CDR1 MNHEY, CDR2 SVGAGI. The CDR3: CASSYRSTGELFF. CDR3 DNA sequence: TGTGCCAGCAGTTATCGGAGTACCGGGGAGCTGTTTTTT.

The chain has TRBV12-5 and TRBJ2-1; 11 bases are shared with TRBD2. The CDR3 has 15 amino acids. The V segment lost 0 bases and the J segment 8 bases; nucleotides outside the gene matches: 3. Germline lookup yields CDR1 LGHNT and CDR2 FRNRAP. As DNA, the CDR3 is TGTGCTAGTGGTTTGGTACTAGCGGGAGACCATGAGCAGTTCTTC. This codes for CASGLVLAGDHEQFF. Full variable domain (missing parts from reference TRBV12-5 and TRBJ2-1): DARVTQTPRHKVTEMGQEVTMRCQPILGHNTVFWYRQTMMQGLELLAYFRNRAPLDDSGMPKDRFSAEMPDATLATLKIQPSEPRDSAVYFCASGLVLAGDHEQFFGPGTRLTVL.

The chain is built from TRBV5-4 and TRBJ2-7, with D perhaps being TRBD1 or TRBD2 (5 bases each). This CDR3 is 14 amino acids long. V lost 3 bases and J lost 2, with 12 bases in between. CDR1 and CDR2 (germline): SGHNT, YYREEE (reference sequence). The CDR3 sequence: CASSSGRNTYEQYF. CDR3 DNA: TGTGCCAGCAGCTCGGGACGGAATACCTACGAGCAGTACTTC.

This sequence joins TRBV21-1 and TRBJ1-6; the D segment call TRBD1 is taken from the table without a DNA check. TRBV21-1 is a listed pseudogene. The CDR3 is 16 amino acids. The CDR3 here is CASSKAKTGKDSPLHF. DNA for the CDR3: TGTGCCAGCAGCAAAGCTAAGACAGGGAAGGATTCACCCCTCCACTTT.